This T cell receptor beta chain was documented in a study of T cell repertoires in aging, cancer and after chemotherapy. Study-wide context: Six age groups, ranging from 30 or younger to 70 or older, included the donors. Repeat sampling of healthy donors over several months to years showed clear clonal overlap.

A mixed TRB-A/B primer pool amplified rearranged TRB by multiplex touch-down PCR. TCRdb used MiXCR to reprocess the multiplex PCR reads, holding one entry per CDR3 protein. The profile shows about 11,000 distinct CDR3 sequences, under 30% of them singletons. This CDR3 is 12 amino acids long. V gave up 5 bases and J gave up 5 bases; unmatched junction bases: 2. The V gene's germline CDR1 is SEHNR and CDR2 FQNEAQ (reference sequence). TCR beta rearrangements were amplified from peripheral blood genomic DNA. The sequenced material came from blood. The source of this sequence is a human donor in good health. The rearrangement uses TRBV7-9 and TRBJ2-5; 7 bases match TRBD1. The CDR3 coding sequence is TGTGCCAGCAGCCAACAGGGGGAGACCCAGTACTTC. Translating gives CASSQQGETQYF.